The 21 T cell receptor beta chains given below trace back to one sample, sequenced in a study of human T cells and chemical hapten exposure. The time point was: patch test 2, 6 weeks after DPC sensitization. Treatment: therapeutic diphenylcyclopropenone sensitization with weekly scalp DPC. One entry per CDR3 protein results from TCRdb running MiXCR on the RACE reads. The sample lists under 100,000 distinct CDR3 sequences; 10% were seen once. The sequencing used whole blood, collected in connection with sensitization to the hapten diphenylcyclopropenone (DPC). These receptors all stem from a woman in her thirties with alopecia areata. Some clones in this sample may be carry-over from other donors' samples.

In its sample, this clonotype was seen many times. This chain joins TRBV5-4 and TRBJ2-2, with TRBD2 identical over 8 bases. Germline lookup yields CDR1 SGHNT and CDR2 YYREEE (reference sequence). The length of the CDR3 is 16 residues. The J segment lost 5 bases and the V segment lost 0 bases, leaving 6 bases of the junction unmatched. The CDR3 DNA is TGTGCCAGCAGCTTGGGTCTAGCGGGTGGTACCGGGGAGCTGTTTTTT. It is translated as CASSLGLAGGTGELFF.

The chain is built from TRBV7-8 and TRBJ1-1; D unresolved. This CDR3 contains 14 residues. The germline V and J ends were trimmed by 3 bases and 0 bases, with 8 bases remaining between them. Per the germline V gene, CDR1 is SGHVS and CDR2 is FQNEAQ. The CDR3 is CASSLPGMNTEAFF. CDR3 nucleotides: TGTGCCAGCAGCTTGCCCGGAATGAACACTGAAGCTTTCTTT.

In this sample, this clonotype turned up many times. The rearrangement joins TRBV5-1 to TRBJ2-7; D may be TRBD1 (7 bases). CDR3 size: 17 residues. The germline V and J ends were trimmed by 3 bases and 4 bases, with 23 bases remaining between them. Germline V gene data show CDR1 as SGHRS and CDR2 as YFSETQ. The CDR3 loop is CASSSISTRDRWYEQYF. CDR3 nucleotides: TGCGCCAGCAGCTCCATATCCACGCGGGACAGATGGTACGAGCAGTACTTC. The entire variable domain, with the rest obtained from reference TRBV5-1 and TRBJ2-7, is as follows: KAGVTQTPRYLIKTRGQQVTLSCSPISGHRSVSWYQQTPGQGLQFLFEYFSETQRNKGNFPGRFSGRQFSNSRSEMNVSTLELGDSALYLCASSSISTRDRWYEQYFGPGTRLTVT.

V usage is TRBV3-1 and J usage is TRBJ2-1, with a weak D call TRBD2 (6 bases). Germline-derived CDR1 and CDR2 are LGHDT and YNNKEL (reference sequence). The germline V and J ends were trimmed by 1 base and 12 bases, with 16 bases remaining between them. The length of the CDR3 is 14 residues. The CDR3 DNA reads TGTGCCAGCAGCCAAGGTACGCGGGAACAGGTGCAGTTCTTC. It is translated as CASSQGTREQVQFF.

The chain joins TRBV10-3 to TRBJ2-2; D is uncertain. V dropped 6 bases and J dropped 5 bases, with 7 bases sitting between them. The CDR3 consists of 12 residues. In germline, CDR1 is ENHRY, CDR2 SYGVKD. The CDR3, as DNA: TGTGCCATCAGAGACCGGACCGGGGAGCTGTTTTTT. It encodes CAIRDRTGELFF.

The CDR3, as DNA: TGTGCCAGCAGTTTGGCCGTGGGCCGTGAAAAACTGTTTTTT. Translated, it gives CASSLAVGREKLFF. The chain joins TRBV12-3 or TRBV12-4 to TRBJ1-4; D unresolved. V lost 3 bases and J lost 7, with 12 bases in between. CDR3 length: 14 amino acids.

In this sample, this clonotype turned up a few times. The rearrangement uses TRBV7-2 and TRBJ1-1; D uncertain. The V and J ends lost 5 bases and 1 base respectively, with 11 bases between them. There are 14 residues in the CDR3. Germline-derived CDR1 and CDR2 are SGHTA and FQGNSA. The CDR3 coding sequence is TGTGCCAGCAGCGCCCAATACAAGAACACTGAAGCTTTCTTT. Amino acids: CASSAQYKNTEAFF.

J is TRBJ1-6 and V is TRBV28; the D is unclear. Trimming removed 3 bases at V and 7 bases at J, with 10 bases between. Germline V gene data show CDR1 as MDHEN and CDR2 as SYDVKM. The CDR3 consists of 14 residues. The CDR3 loop reads CASSFSPRNSPLHF. The DNA for the CDR3 is TGTGCCAGCAGTTTCAGTCCCAGGAATTCACCCCTCCACTTT.

This clonotype was counted a few times. V gene TRBV30 combines with J gene TRBJ1-1; 7 bases are shared with TRBD1. V was clipped by 2 bases and J by 2 bases; unmatched bases: 11. The germline V gene encodes CDR1 GTSNPN and CDR2 SVGIG (reference sequence). The CDR3 extends over 16 amino acids. This chain's CDR3 is CAWSRGRIPINTEAFF. CDR3 bases: TGTGCCTGGAGTAGGGGGCGAATTCCGATAAACACTGAAGCTTTCTTT.

This clonotype came up many times. The chain combines TRBV28 with TRBJ2-5; the match to TRBD2 covers 11 bases. Per the germline V gene, CDR1 is MDHEN and CDR2 is SYDVKM. V lost 5 bases, J lost 1 base, and 9 bases stayed unmatched. This CDR3 spans 17 amino acids. CDR3 sequence: CASSLRVSGGVQETQYF. As DNA, the CDR3 is TGTGCCAGCAGTCTCAGAGTTAGCGGGGGGGTCCAAGAGACCCAGTACTTC.

This clonotype occurred many times. The rearrangement uses TRBV20-1 and TRBJ1-2; 9 nucleotides agree with TRBD1. The CDR3 is 14 amino acids. Germline loops: CDR1 DFQATT, CDR2 SNEGSKA (reference sequence). The J segment lost 3 bases and the V segment lost 3 bases, leaving 5 bases of the junction unmatched. CDR3 amino acids: CSARGQGDDYGYTF. CDR3 sequence (DNA): TGCAGTGCTAGGGGACAGGGAGACGACTATGGCTACACCTTC.

This clonotype was observed at least ten times. The chain joins TRBV9 to TRBJ2-7; D is uncertain. Trimming removed 2 bases at V and 3 bases at J, with 12 bases between. Looked up from germline, CDR1 is SGDLS and CDR2 is YYNGEE. The CDR3 extends over 14 amino acids. The DNA of the CDR3 is TGTGCCAGCAGCGTTCTGCCAGACCACTACGAGCAGTACTTC. The encoded protein is CASSVLPDHYEQYF.

J is TRBJ1-1 and V is TRBV9; TRBD1 aligns across 9 bases. V shed 3 bases and J 4 bases; nucleotides not matched to a gene: 1. Germline values: CDR1 SGDLS, CDR2 YYNGEE. The length of the CDR3 is 13 residues. CDR3 in DNA: TGTGCCAGCAGCGCGACAGGGGGCACTGAAGCTTTCTTT. This encodes CASSATGGTEAFF.

This clonotype occurred many times. The chain uses TRBV28 and TRBJ1-1, with a possible D match to TRBD1 (6 bases). This CDR3 has 13 residues. The V end was cut by 7 bases, the J end by 0 bases, with 9 bases between. Germline V gene lookup returns CDR1 MDHEN and CDR2 SYDVKM. CDR3 sequence: CASTGAVNTEAFF. Here the CDR3 DNA reads TGTGCCAGCACGGGGGCAGTGAACACTGAAGCTTTCTTT.

V usage is TRBV28 and J usage is TRBJ1-1, with no clear D. With 7 bases removed from V and 5 bases from J, the gap between germline ends came to 11 bases. In germline, CDR1 is MDHEN, CDR2 SYDVKM. The CDR3 spans 12 residues. The CDR3 spells CASMAVRTEAFF. The CDR3, as DNA: TGTGCCAGCATGGCAGTTCGGACTGAAGCTTTCTTT.

The chain carries TRBV2 and TRBJ2-4; a weak D match, TRBD1 (6 bases). This CDR3 has 15 amino acids. V gave up 4 bases and J gave up 0 bases, with 10 bases separating them. Germline lookup yields CDR1 SNHLY and CDR2 FYNNEI. The CDR3 spells CASSGTAIAKNIQYF. In DNA form, the CDR3 reads TGTGCCAGCAGTGGGACAGCTATAGCCAAAAACATTCAGTACTTC.

Many counts were recorded for this clonotype. This chain links TRBV6-2 or TRBV6-3 with TRBJ2-5; D is perhaps TRBD1 (5 bases). Germline CDR1 reads MNHEY; CDR2 reads SVGEGT. Trimming took off 2 bases at V and 5 bases at J, with 21 bases between the two ends. There are 17 residues in the CDR3. For the CDR3, the DNA is TGTGCCAGCAGTTACGACCCGGTACAGGTGCATGCGGAGACCCAGTACTTC. This gives the protein CASSYDPVQVHAETQYF.

This clonotype has at least ten counts. The J gene is TRBJ2-1, the V gene TRBV7-6, with D maybe TRBD1 (6 bases). The CDR3 runs to 12 residues. V dropped 1 base and J dropped 10 bases, with 8 bases sitting between them. CDR1 is SGHVS and CDR2 is FNYEAQ in the germline V gene. The CDR3, as DNA: TGTGCCAGCAGCTTAGTTGGGGGCGAGCAGTTCTTC. The encoded protein is CASSLVGGEQFF.

This clonotype was seen repeatedly, ten times or more. The chain combines TRBV15 with TRBJ1-1; D might be TRBD1 (5 bases). V was cut by 0 bases and J by 5 bases, with 7 bases left in between. The CDR3 consists of 13 residues. CDR1 is LNHNV, CDR2 YYDKDF, per germline (reference sequence). The CDR3 DNA follows: TGTGCCACCAGCAGAGATAGGGGTACTGAAGCTTTCTTT. This codes for CATSRDRGTEAFF.

At least ten counts were recorded for this clonotype. V gene TRBV7-9 combines with J gene TRBJ1-4; D unresolved. Germline V gene lookup returns CDR1 SEHNR and CDR2 FQNEAQ (reference sequence). The CDR3 is 13 amino acids. V lost 5 bases and J lost 5, with 9 bases in between. The CDR3 DNA reads TGTGCCAGCAGCCGGACGGGAAATGAAAAACTGTTTTTT. It encodes CASSRTGNEKLFF.

This clonotype was recorded many times. The chain has TRBV28 and TRBJ2-3; 9 nucleotides line up with TRBD2. V was clipped by 4 bases and J by 4 bases; unmatched bases: 3. This CDR3 has 14 residues. CDR1 and CDR2 from the germline V gene are MDHEN and SYDVKM. The CDR3 DNA is TGTGCCAGCAGTTCCAGACTAGCGGCAGATACGCAGTATTTT. Residues: CASSSRLAADTQYF.